This TCR beta chain originates from a study of CD8 T cells in ankylosing spondylitis. Overall study results and limits: Matched ankylosing spondylitis synovial fluid reportedly contained a significantly enriched population of disease-linked clones. Typical of ankylosing spondylitis blood, it appeared, was a TCR beta motif of under 10 highly homologous variants.

This clonotype was seen at least ten times. The antigen is unknown. Germline V gene lookup returns CDR1 SQVTM and CDR2 ANQGSEA. The CDR3 has 13 residues. Trimming removed 7 bases at V and 4 bases at J, with 16 bases between. TCR beta libraries were made by quantitative 5'-RACE with molecular barcodes. Each CDR3 protein is one row after TCRdb ran MiXCR on the 5' RACE reads. Here the sample spans about 840,000 distinct CDR3 sequences, about 10% being singletons. The material sequenced was blood, either unsorted or a sorted T cell fraction (not recorded which). The V gene is TRBV29-1, the J gene TRBJ1-1; maybe TRBD1 (6 bases). The TCR sequence derives from a male donor with ankylosing spondylitis. The CDR3 is CSADRQVSTEAFF. CDR3 DNA sequence: TGCAGCGCCGACCGACAGGTGAGCACTGAAGCTTTCTTT.